This entry is about one T cell receptor (beta chain). Its target is not known. This sample is part of a study of monozygotic twins with inflammatory bowel disease. Study results and caveats: A single strong IBD-associated signal or clonotype was not supported by the findings. IBD patients displayed reduced TCRbeta diversity (inverse Simpson) when set against healthy co-twins. Separate T cell subtypes could not be resolved from one another.

During cDNA synthesis, UMIs that each contained a 6-nucleotide sample barcode were added by means of template switching. No DNA is given; TCRdb re-called the 5' RACE reads and lists each CDR3 protein once. The sample table includes just over 300,000 distinct CDR3 sequences. The CDR3 is 15 amino acids. The germline V gene encodes CDR1 SGHRS and CDR2 YFSETQ. What was sequenced was blood. This chain joins TRBV5-1 and TRBJ2-3. The clonotype was recovered from a human donor with ulcerative colitis or Crohn's disease, or a healthy co-twin of an affected twin (not recorded which). This chain's CDR3 is CASSLDISNTDTQYF.